The 8 T cell receptor beta chains below were found in one sample sequenced in a study of shared T cell receptors in the human thymus. The data were produced by immunoSEQ multiplex PCR, yet TCRdb's version contains in-frame clones alone and is incomplete. The table records 630,000 or so clones, around 87% of them present only once. These data are also associated with another study on human thymus T cells.

The sequenced sample was thymocytes. All receptors come from a boy in the first two years of life with a congenital heart defect.

This chain connects TRBV2 to TRBJ2-2; D is possibly TRBD2 (6 bases). The CDR3 is 15 residues long. In germline, CDR1 is SNHLY, CDR2 FYNNEI. Trimming stripped 3 bases from V and 2 bases from J, with 10 bases between. The CDR3 region is CASSDGTPNTGELFF. The CDR3 region has the DNA TGTGCCAGCAGTGATGGGACTCCTAACACCGGGGAGCTGTTTTTT.

The rearrangement joins TRBV7-9 to TRBJ1-6; the D is unclear. This CDR3 contains 12 residues. V shed 6 bases and J shed 10 bases, with 10 bases lying between them. Germline CDR1 SEHNR, CDR2 FQNEAQ (reference sequence). DNA of the CDR3: TGTGCCAGCAGTGAGGGCCGGTCACCCCTCCACTTT. Translation: CASSEGRSPLHF.

The rearrangement uses TRBV4-2 and TRBJ2-3, with 12 bases lining up with TRBD2. The J segment lost 1 base and the V segment lost 0 bases, leaving 5 bases of the junction unmatched. The CDR3 is made up of 18 amino acids. The germline gives CDR1 LGHNA, CDR2 YNFKEQ. CDR3 nucleotides: TGTGCCAGCAGCCAAGATCCTAGCGGGAGGGTAGGCACAGATACGCAGTATTTT. This sequence encodes CASSQDPSGRVGTDTQYF.

V is TRBV28 and J is TRBJ2-3; 11 bases map to TRBD2. The length of the CDR3 is 18 residues. Trimming removed 4 bases from V and 0 bases from J; junction bases left unmatched: 9. CDR1 is MDHEN and CDR2 is SYDVKM in the germline V gene. CDR3 protein: CASSSPGLAEASTDTQYF. CDR3 sequence (DNA): TGTGCCAGCAGTTCACCGGGACTAGCGGAAGCTAGCACAGATACGCAGTATTTT. Using reference TRBV28 and TRBJ2-3 for the parts outside the CDR3, the full variable domain is DVKVTQSSRYLVKRTGEKVFLECVQDMDHENMFWYRQDPGLGLRLIYFSYDVKMKEKGDIPEGYSVSREKKERFSLILESASTNQTSMYLCASSSPGLAEASTDTQYFGPGTRLTVL.

CDR3 residues: CASSPKGQSEAFF. The CDR3 coding sequence is TGCGCCAGCAGCCCGAAGGGACAGTCCGAAGCTTTCTTT. The chain combines TRBV5-1 with TRBJ1-1, with TRBD1 matching 7 bases. CDR1 is SGHRS, CDR2 YFSETQ, per germline. V shed 4 bases and J 8 bases; nucleotides not matched to a gene: 8. The CDR3 spans 13 residues.

The chain is built from TRBV7-2 and TRBJ1-5; D is unresolved. Germline V gene lookup returns CDR1 SGHTA and CDR2 FQGNSA. This CDR3 region has 16 residues. Trimming cost V 1 base and J 1 base, with 11 bases left between them. The CDR3 coding sequence is TGTGCCAGCAGCTTAGACCAGCTGGGCAGCAATCAGCCCCAGCATTTT. This sequence encodes CASSLDQLGSNQPQHF.

The V call is TRBV4-3, the J call TRBJ2-5; the match to TRBD2 covers 12 bases. This CDR3 has 20 residues. From germline, CDR1 is LGHNA and CDR2 YSLEER. Trimming cost V 2 bases and J 3 bases; bases outside gene matches: 16. The DNA for the CDR3 is TGCGCCAGCAGCCAACGGGCCCGGACTAGCGGGGACCCCAACGAAGAGACCCAGTACTTC. Residues: CASSQRARTSGDPNEETQYF.

The chain couples TRBV2 to TRBJ1-5; D gene unclear. Germline lookup yields CDR1 SNHLY and CDR2 FYNNEI. V was pared by 1 base and J by 3 bases, with 10 bases between. The CDR3 extends over 15 amino acids. The CDR3 is CASSEVFRINQPQHF. Here the CDR3 DNA reads TGTGCCAGCAGTGAAGTTTTCAGGATCAATCAGCCCCAGCATTTT.